This TCR beta chain was recovered during a study of T cell repertoires in cytomegalovirus infection. Overall study: CMV infection together with matching HLA type was indicated by public TCR beta signatures. Study results and limitations: HLA-C-restricted CMV clonotypes gave the most frequent clonotype in two of eight donors. Accumulated public TCR beta family frequency recognized individuals carrying CMV together with the relevant HLA.

This clonotype was counted many times. Its target is not known. The CDR3 loop spans 16 amino acids. V lost 1 base, J lost 7 bases, and 7 bases stayed unmatched. Per the germline V gene, CDR1 is LGHNA and CDR2 is YNFKEQ. TCRdb re-called the reads through MiXCR, storing one row per CDR3 protein. Here the sample spans about 460,000 distinct CDR3 sequences, around 11% being singletons. The sample was PBMCs. The genes are TRBV4-2 and TRBJ2-2, with 9 bases lining up with TRBD2. This TCR derives from a human donor in good health (CMV status not recorded). Some clones in this sample may be carry-over from other donors' samples. As DNA, the CDR3 is TGTGCCAGCAGCCAAGTTGCGGGAGGGCCGGACGGGGAGCTGTTTTTT. Encoded protein: CASSQVAGGPDGELFF.